Included here is one T cell receptor beta chain sequence, with context. Study processing details: Nucleated cell counts were estimated from reference gene primer amplification. The data were produced by immunoSEQ multiplex PCR, yet TCRdb's version contains in-frame clones alone and is incomplete. V and J calls and clone size are those listed in that table; D and trimming were worked out from the DNA. Of under 200,000 clones listed, 75% to 95% are singletons. These data originate in a study of blood T cell repertoires in COVID-19. Study information: The United States, Italy and Spain were the sources of the acute and convalescent COVID-19 samples. Sample material is recorded as cDNA or gDNA derived from T cells, B-cell-depleted T cells, or PBMCs.

The CDR3 is 12 residues long. V lost 8 bases to trimming and J lost 2 bases, with 6 bases between them. Germline V gene lookup returns CDR1 MDHEN and CDR2 SYDVKM. The TCR sequence derives from a man aged 45-65 years with acute or convalescent COVID-19. Sequences were obtained from peripheral blood. The gene calls are TRBV28 and TRBJ2-2; possibly TRBD1 for D (5 bases). CDR3 loop: CASDRNTGELFF. The CDR3 DNA is TGTGCCAGCGACAGAAACACCGGGGAGCTGTTTTTT. Combining the CDR3 with reference TRBV28 and TRBJ2-2 gives the whole variable domain DVKVTQSSRYLVKRTGEKVFLECVQDMDHENMFWYRQDPGLGLRLIYFSYDVKMKEKGDIPEGYSVSREKKERFSLILESASTNQTSMYLCASDRNTGELFFGEGSRLTVL.